This T cell receptor (beta chain) comes out of a study of cytomegalovirus exposure and HLA in healthy donors. Turning to the study itself: Later, an analysis reported that the roughly 120 validation repertoires had used the same platform as the approximately 680 first-cohort repertoires. Whole-study results and caveats: High specificity and sensitivity for cytomegalovirus status were reported for the classifier.

The CDR3 is 16 residues long. Germline V CDR1 and CDR2: SGHRS, YFSETQ. Trimming cost V 0 bases and J 4 bases; bases outside gene matches: 7. Using immunoSEQ multiplex PCR, the repertoire was profiled, and TCRdb retains in-frame clones only, with some absent. The profile shows some 320,000 clones, roughly 87% of them singletons. A note on this clone: Antigen: not known.

The chain carries TRBV5-1 and TRBJ2-7, with TRBD1 matching over 10 bases. Material: PBMCs. This sequence originates from a woman in her 30s in good health and CMV-seropositive. CDR3 sequence: CASSLASTGGIYEQYF. The CDR3 coding sequence is TGCGCCAGCAGCTTGGCCTCGACAGGGGGCATATACGAGCAGTACTTC. Using reference TRBV5-1 and TRBJ2-7 for the parts outside the CDR3, the full variable domain is KAGVTQTPRYLIKTRGQQVTLSCSPISGHRSVSWYQQTPGQGLQFLFEYFSETQRNKGNFPGRFSGRQFSNSRSEMNVSTLELGDSALYLCASSLASTGGIYEQYFGPGTRLTVT.